The 19 T cell receptor beta chains presented below share a single source sample, sequenced in a study of OX40 agonist ivuxolimab in advanced cancers. Library creation used the immunoSEQ multiplex PCR assay. This is the immuneACCESS table as TCRdb keeps it, with only in-frame sequences that have V and J called. A part of the clones is gone; compared with another copy, unresolved V genes explain less than half, and the rest is unexplained. The sample table shows 35,000 to 40,000 clones, and around 82% are seen once. Together, the top ten hold roughly 7.5% of the sample. The sequenced sample was CD4+ or CD8+ T cells sorted from blood, obtained in a trial of the OX40 agonist ivuxolimab. The receptor set was obtained from an adult with an advanced solid tumor such as melanoma, head and neck, liver or kidney cancer.

This chain connects TRBV19 to TRBJ2-7; 10 positions match TRBD2. From germline, CDR1 is LNHDA and CDR2 SQIVND (reference sequence). CDR3 size: 20 residues. V trimming: 9 bases; J trimming: 5 bases; junction bases outside the gene matches: 28. Written as DNA, the CDR3 is TGTGCCAGCCCCCTTCCCCCGACTACGAGCGGGAGGGCCATGTCCCACGAGCAGTACTTC. Translated: CASPLPPTTSGRAMSHEQYF.

The V and J genes are TRBV6-5 and TRBJ2-1; D may be TRBD2 (6 bases). Trimming stripped 6 bases from V and 6 bases from J, with 18 bases between. From germline, CDR1 is MNHEY and CDR2 SVGAGI. The length of the CDR3 is 15 residues. The CDR3 bases are TGTGCCAGCAGACTCGGGAGCCCCACCTTCAATGAGCAGTTCTTC. Amino acids: CASRLGSPTFNEQFF.

The chain combines TRBV9 with TRBJ1-2; 7 nucleotides line up with TRBD1. This CDR3 contains 14 residues. From germline, CDR1 is SGDLS and CDR2 YYNGEE. V dropped 5 bases and J dropped 0; count of bases not matched to a gene: 4. CDR3 DNA: TGTGCCAGCAGATCGGGACAGTCTAACTATGGCTACACCTTC. Its protein product is CASRSGQSNYGYTF.

The V and J genes are TRBV5-1 and TRBJ2-5; 7 positions agree with TRBD2. The J call is in doubt because the DNA end fits TRBJ2-7 better. This CDR3 is built from 13 residues. Per germline, CDR1 SGHRS and CDR2 YFSETQ. In nucleotides, the CDR3 is TGCGCTTCACAGAGCGGGGCCGGGTACGAGCAGTACTTC. Protein: CASQSGAGYEQYF.

In its sample, this clone was seen a few times. V gene TRBV27 combines with J gene TRBJ2-7, with 8 positions matching TRBD2. This CDR3 has 15 residues. Germline CDR1 is MNHEY and CDR2 is SMNVEV (reference sequence). With 3 bases clipped from V and 3 bases from J, the junction kept 7 bases outside the gene matches. For the CDR3, the DNA is TGTGCCAGCAGTTTGACGGGAGGGCCGGGCTACGAGCAGTACTTC. Amino acids: CASSLTGGPGYEQYF.

This chain connects TRBV5-6 to TRBJ2-3; D unclear. The CDR3 totals 13 residues. V was cut by 5 bases and J by 5 bases, with 12 bases left in between. Germline V lookup: CDR1 SGHDT, CDR2 YYEEEE. Here the CDR3 reads CASSRSFGDTQYF. The CDR3 coding sequence is TGTGCCAGCAGTAGATCTTTTGGAGATACGCAGTATTTT.

The rearrangement links TRBV27 to TRBJ2-1; 7 bases are a match to TRBD2. This CDR3 is built from 15 residues. V shed 5 bases, J shed 5 bases, and the junction held 9 bases outside the gene matches. Germline CDR1 reads MNHEY; CDR2 reads SMNVEV (reference sequence). CDR3: CASSRGGLINNEQFF. CDR3 coding DNA: TGTGCCAGCAGTAGGGGAGGGCTGATTAACAATGAGCAGTTCTTC.

The chain recombines TRBV11-1 with TRBJ2-7; 7 nucleotides match TRBD1. This CDR3 contains 14 residues. J was trimmed by 0 bases and V by 3 bases; bases with no gene match: 2. CDR1 is SGHAT and CDR2 is FQDESV in the germline V gene (reference sequence). CDR3 DNA: TGTGCCAGCAGCTTTGGGGACAGCTCCTACGAGCAGTACTTC. Translating gives CASSFGDSSYEQYF.

This chain joins TRBV7-2 and TRBJ2-7; 10 positions agree with TRBD2. Trimming at V came to 5 bases and at J to 2 bases, leaving 9 bases not matched to a gene. The CDR3 contains 16 residues. Germline V gives CDR1 SGHTA, CDR2 FQGNSA. The chain's CDR3 is CASSLGIAGGPYEQYF. The CDR3 DNA reads as TGTGCCAGCAGCCTTGGGATAGCGGGAGGACCCTACGAGCAGTACTTC.

This chain links TRBV5-1 with TRBJ2-3, with 8 bases fitting TRBD2. The V and J ends lost 2 bases and 5 bases, in that order; junction bases with no gene match: 7. CDR1 SGHRS and CDR2 YFSETQ come from the germline V gene. This CDR3 comprises 15 residues. The CDR3, as DNA: TGCGCCAGCAGCTTAGCGGGAGACGGAGTAGATACGCAGTATTTT. It codes for CASSLAGDGVDTQYF.

The V gene is TRBV7-2, the J gene TRBJ2-1; D may be TRBD2 (6 bases). The CDR3 contains 14 residues. CDR1 and CDR2 (germline): SGHTA, FQGNSA. Trimming removed 5 bases from V and 7 bases from J, with 15 bases in between. The CDR3 nucleotides are TGTGCCAGCAGCGGACCGCGGAGGGGTAATGAGCAGTTCTTC. This encodes CASSGPRRGNEQFF.

The chain is built from TRBV7-2 and TRBJ2-7, with D tentatively TRBD1 (6 bases). The CDR3 runs to 14 residues. Between the trimmed V and J ends, which lost 5 bases and 2 bases, there was a span of 13 bases. Looked up from germline, CDR1 is SGHTA and CDR2 is FQGNSA. For the CDR3, the DNA is TGTGCCAGCAGCGAGGGGGTTAAGGCCTACGAGCAGTACTTC. Its protein product is CASSEGVKAYEQYF.

The chain employs TRBV19 and TRBJ2-1; D is unresolved. Germline V gene lookup returns CDR1 LNHDA and CDR2 SQIVND (reference sequence). Deletions cut 5 bases from V and 4 bases from J, with 9 bases between. The CDR3 spans 13 residues. CDR3 bases: TGTGCCAGTAGTGTATCACGATACAATGAGCAGTTCTTC. Translating gives CASSVSRYNEQFF.

The chain combines TRBV7-2 with TRBJ1-4, with a weak D call TRBD1 (6 bases). The CDR3 totals 14 residues. Trimming shortened V by 1 base and J by 3 bases, and 6 bases separated the two germline ends. Per the germline V gene, CDR1 is SGHTA and CDR2 is FQGNSA. The CDR3 protein is CASSLGTANEKLFF. DNA of the CDR3: TGTGCCAGCAGCTTAGGGACAGCTAATGAAAAACTGTTTTTT.

The chain joins TRBV10-1 to TRBJ2-7; maybe TRBD2 (6 bases). Germline V gene data show CDR1 as WNHNN and CDR2 as SYGVQD (reference sequence). CDR3 length equals 14 residues. V dropped 3 bases and J dropped 1 base, with 10 bases sitting between them. CDR3 region: CASSDGLASYEQYF. CDR3 sequence (DNA): TGCGCCAGCAGTGATGGGCTAGCGTCCTACGAGCAGTACTTC.

V usage is TRBV6-5 and J usage is TRBJ2-7; 8 bases match TRBD2. The CDR3 consists of 14 residues. Germline V gene data show CDR1 as MNHEY and CDR2 as SVGAGI. Trimming at V came to 4 bases and at J to 4 bases, leaving 6 bases not matched to a gene. The CDR3 is CASSLVAGIYEQYF. The CDR3 coding sequence is TGTGCCAGCAGTTTGGTAGCGGGGATTTACGAGCAGTACTTC.

The J gene is TRBJ1-5, the V gene TRBV6-5; 7 bases are a match to TRBD1. CDR1 and CDR2 from the germline V gene are MNHEY and SVGAGI. The ends lost 5 bases at V and 7 bases at J; junction bases unmatched: 5. CDR3 length: 13 amino acids. CDR3 loop: CASSGDRDQPQHF. In DNA form, the CDR3 reads TGTGCCAGCAGTGGCGACAGGGACCAGCCCCAGCATTTT.

The chain employs TRBV6-6 and TRBJ1-1; D remains unclear. CDR1 is MNHNY, CDR2 SVGAGI, per germline (reference sequence). With 0 bases removed from V and 8 bases from J, the gap between germline ends came to 19 bases. The CDR3 extends over 16 amino acids. The CDR3 loop is CASSYSKRRQEIEAFF. In nucleotides, the CDR3 is TGTGCCAGCAGTTACTCGAAAAGACGGCAGGAGATAGAAGCTTTCTTT.

This sequence joins TRBV19 and TRBJ1-1; tentative D call: TRBD1 (5 bases). The V end lost 6 bases, the J end lost 8 bases, and 19 bases lay between the germline ends. The germline V gene encodes CDR1 LNHDA and CDR2 SQIVND (reference sequence). The CDR3 runs 14 residues. CDR3 sequence reads: CASRTQGAGGEAFF. CDR3 coding DNA: TGTGCCAGTAGGACACAAGGGGCAGGCGGGGAAGCTTTCTTT. Full variable domain (missing parts from reference TRBV19 and TRBJ1-1): DGGITQSPKYLFRKEGQNVTLSCEQNLNHDAMYWYRQDPGQGLRLIYYSQIVNDFQKGDIAEGYSVSREKKESFPLTVTSAQKNPTAFYLCASRTQGAGGEAFFGQGTRLTVV.